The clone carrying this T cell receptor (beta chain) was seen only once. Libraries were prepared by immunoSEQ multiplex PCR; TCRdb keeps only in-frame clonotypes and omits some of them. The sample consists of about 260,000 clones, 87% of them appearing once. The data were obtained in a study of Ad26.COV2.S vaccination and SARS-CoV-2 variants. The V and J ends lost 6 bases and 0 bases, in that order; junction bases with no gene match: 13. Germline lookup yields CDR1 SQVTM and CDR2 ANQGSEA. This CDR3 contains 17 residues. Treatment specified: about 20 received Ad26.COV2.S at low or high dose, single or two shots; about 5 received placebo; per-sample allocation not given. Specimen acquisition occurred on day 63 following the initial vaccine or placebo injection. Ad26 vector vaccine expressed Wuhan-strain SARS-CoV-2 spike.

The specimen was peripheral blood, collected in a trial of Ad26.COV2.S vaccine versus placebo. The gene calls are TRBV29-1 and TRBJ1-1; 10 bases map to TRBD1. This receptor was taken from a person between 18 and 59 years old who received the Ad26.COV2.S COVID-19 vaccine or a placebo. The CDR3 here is CSVRDRGNVGLNTEAFF. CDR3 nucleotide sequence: TGCAGCGTAAGGGACAGGGGAAATGTGGGCCTGAACACTGAAGCTTTCTTT.